Below are 3 T cell receptor beta chains sequenced from a single sample in a study of Graves' ophthalmopathy and Graves' hyperthyroidism. The authors amplified TCR beta CDR3 regions, and they did so from RNA transcripts for repertoire sequencing. First-round RT-PCR with HTBI primers preceded a second-round multiplex PCR. TCRdb re-called the multiplex PCR reads through MiXCR, storing one row per CDR3 protein. The sample lists about 590,000 distinct CDR3 sequences; just under 40% were seen once. The sequenced material came from peripheral blood or thyroid tissue (not recorded which). The receptors stem from an adult man with Graves' hyperthyroidism.

With respect to this clonotype: An end of the junction does not agree with germline; a read error may underlie this. The J gene is TRBJ2-6, the V gene TRBV7-9; the D is unclear. This CDR3 has 15 residues. Per the germline V gene, CDR1 is SEHNR and CDR2 is FQNEAQ (reference sequence). The CDR3: CASSRLLPGANVLTF. The CDR3, as DNA: TGCGCCAGCAGCCGTCTCCTCCCGGGGGCCAACGTCCTGACTTTC.

This clonotype was observed at least ten times. This sequence joins TRBV7-8 and TRBJ1-6, with 7 nucleotides matching TRBD1. Trimming took 2 bases from V and 8 from J; bases not matched to a gene: 9. There are 16 residues in the CDR3. In germline, CDR1 is SGHVS, CDR2 FQNEAQ. CDR3 sequence (DNA): TGTGCCAGCAGCTTATTGACAGGGATCGCTGATTCACCCCTCCACTTT. Its translation is CASSLLTGIADSPLHF.

J is TRBJ2-5 and V is TRBV18, with 8 bases that match TRBD1. CDR1 KGHSH and CDR2 LQKENI come from the germline V gene. With V trimmed by 5 bases and J by 4 bases, 3 bases remained unmatched. The CDR3 is made up of 13 amino acids. CDR3 region: CASSATGVETQYF. Written as DNA, the CDR3 is TGTGCCAGCTCAGCGACAGGGGTAGAGACCCAGTACTTC.